This TCR beta chain was profiled in a study of cytomegalovirus exposure and HLA in healthy donors. Study outcomes and limitations: In a later analysis, at a false discovery rate of 0.05, about 17,000 TCR beta sequences matched HLA alleles.

CDR1 is MGHDK, CDR2 SYGVNS, per germline. The CDR3 runs to 15 residues. With regard to this clone: Its target is not known.

PCR primers comprised 60 Vbeta and 13 Jbeta primers. Produced via immunoSEQ multiplex PCR; TCRdb's table is partial and in-frame only. The sample records around 150,000 clones, approximately 68% being singletons. This sequence originates from a man between 60 and 70 years old in good health and CMV-seronegative. This rearrangement joins TRBV25-1 to TRBJ2-2, with 11 nucleotides matching TRBD2. The material sequenced was PBMCs. The chain's CDR3 is CATAPGLADTGELFF. The CDR3 DNA reads TGTGCTACGGCACCGGGACTAGCGGACACCGGGGAGCTGTTTTTT.